This T cell receptor beta chain comes out of a study of T cell repertoires in cytomegalovirus infection. Study summary: A matching HLA type, together with CMV infection, was signaled by public TCR beta signatures.

Germline values: CDR1 MNHEY, CDR2 SVGEGT. The ends were cut back, 6 bases at V and 8 bases at J, with 11 bases in the middle. This CDR3 spans 12 amino acids. Points from the study as a whole: The study found HLA-C-restricted CMV-specific TCR beta clonotypes dominating the ex vivo response. Individuals carrying CMV plus the relevant HLA were identified by cumulative frequency of public TCR beta families.

On this clonotype itself: Its antigen is undetermined.

TCRdb independently ran MiXCR on the reads; one entry per CDR3 protein. This table holds 55,000 to 70,000 distinct CDR3 sequences, 25% to 40% found once. The TCR sequence derives from a human donor in good health (CMV status not recorded). Some clones in this sample may be carry-over from other donors' samples. The material sequenced was PBMCs, sequenced either directly or after in vitro stimulation (not recorded which). This sequence joins TRBV6-2 or TRBV6-3 and TRBJ2-1, with D unclear. CDR3 sequence reads: CASSSDLDEQFF. CDR3 in DNA: TGTGCCAGCAGCTCCGACCTCGATGAGCAGTTCTTC.